The T cell receptor (beta chain) described here comes from a study of T cells in Graves' hyperthyroidism and ophthalmopathy. Whole-study results and caveats: Model output signaled ophthalmopathy a median 6.5 months ahead of onset.

Clinicians diagnosed patients from clinical symptoms, serum thyroxine and TRAb, thyroid ultrasound and orbital computed tomography. TCR beta CDR3 sequences were amplified from RNA transcripts. The HTBI primer set served for first-round RT-PCR of the TCR CDR3. TCRdb re-analysed the multiplex PCR reads in MiXCR, keeping a single row per CDR3 protein. Counted here are 300,000 to 450,000 distinct CDR3 sequences, about a sixth occurring once; the ten biggest clones make up approximately 33%. The V and J ends lost 4 bases and 2 bases respectively, with 12 bases between them. Germline CDR1 reads SGDLS; CDR2 reads YYNGEE. The CDR3 totals 14 residues. This clonotype has a count of ten or more. Its specificity is unknown.

V usage is TRBV9 and J usage is TRBJ1-2, with a weak D call TRBD1 (5 bases). The clonotype was recovered from a woman aged 25 to 39 with Graves' hyperthyroidism that later progressed to Graves' ophthalmopathy. Sequenced material: blood. This CDR3 is CASSPPGLNYGYTF. The CDR3 DNA reads TGTGCCAGCAGCCCCCCGGGGCTAAACTATGGCTACACCTTC.